Following are 30 T cell receptor beta chains from one sample sequenced in a study of regulatory T cells in long-lasting Graves disease. CDR3-region Arm-PCR and iRepertoire HTBI primers produced the TCR beta libraries. A single record per CDR3 protein comes from TCRdb applying MiXCR to the multiplex PCR reads. Altogether hundreds of thousands of distinct CDR3 sequences are present, around 15% being singletons, with the ten largest covering 20% to 25%. Sample time point: newly diagnosed GD, antithyroid drugs for less than 3 months. Extracted PBMC RNA gave rise to the TCR library. The specimen was peripheral blood mononuclear cells (PBMCs), collected at new diagnosis, from a patient treated with antithyroid drugs. These receptors were taken from a female donor with Graves disease.

The genes are TRBV27 and TRBJ2-5; 9 bases are a match to TRBD1. The junction had 8 bases not matched to a gene; V was cut back by 2 bases and J by 4 bases. The CDR3 is 16 amino acids. Germline CDR1 is MNHEY and CDR2 is SMNVEV (reference sequence). The CDR3 DNA is TGTGCCAGCAGTTTAGGAACAGGGGGCTTAGGAGAGACCCAGTACTTC. Translating it yields CASSLGTGGLGETQYF.

This clonotype was counted only a few times. A much larger clone is a single base away; this may be a read error. CDR3 in amino acids: CASGFNAQSTILNTEAFF. Written as DNA, the CDR3 is TGTGCCAGCGGTTTTAATGCCCAGAGTACAATTTTGAACACTGAAGCTTTCTTT. The V call is TRBV28, the J call TRBJ1-1; D gene ambiguous. The length of the CDR3 is 18 residues. Germline loops: CDR1 MDHEN, CDR2 SYDVKM.

In its sample, this clonotype was seen many times. The chain recombines TRBV7-2 with TRBJ2-3; 12 bases are a match to TRBD2. Germline values: CDR1 SGHTA, CDR2 FQGNSA. The J segment lost 3 bases and the V segment lost 4 bases, leaving 5 bases of the junction unmatched. The CDR3 extends over 16 amino acids. In DNA form, the CDR3 reads TGTGCCAGCAGCTACCCAACTAGCGGGAGGACAGATACGCAGTATTTT. Translation: CASSYPTSGRTDTQYF.

Only a few counts were recorded for this clonotype. This chain links TRBV27 with TRBJ2-1, with a possible D match to TRBD2 (5 bases). The V gene lost 6 bases and the J gene lost 2 bases, with 8 bases spanning the gap. Germline V gene sequence: CDR1 MNHEY, CDR2 SMNVEV (reference sequence). The CDR3 has 13 amino acids. Here the CDR3 reads CASSRETYNEQFF. CDR3 in DNA: TGTGCCAGCAGCCGGGAAACCTACAATGAGCAGTTCTTC.

This clonotype has ten or more counts. V is TRBV7-2 and J is TRBJ2-7; D is unclear. Germline CDR1 is SGHTA and CDR2 is FQGNSA. Trimming left V 5 bases short and J 3 bases short, with 14 bases between. The CDR3 sequence is 14 residues long. CDR3 nucleotides: TGTGCCAGCAGCCACCGGCGACAATACTACGAGCAGTACTTC. This sequence encodes CASSHRRQYYEQYF.

The chain employs TRBV20-1 and TRBJ2-7; 10 bases fit TRBD2. The germline CDR1 and CDR2 sequences are DFQATT and SNEGSKA (reference sequence). The length of the CDR3 is 15 residues. Trimming cost V 3 bases and J 0 bases; bases outside gene matches: 5. The CDR3 protein is CSARPTSGDSYEQYF. The CDR3 coding sequence is TGCAGTGCTAGGCCCACTAGCGGGGACTCCTACGAGCAGTACTTC.

There are many counts of this clonotype. This chain links TRBV20-1 with TRBJ1-6; D is uncertain. This CDR3 comprises 16 residues. Germline V lookup: CDR1 DFQATT, CDR2 SNEGSKA (reference sequence). V gave up 6 bases and J gave up 7 bases, with 22 bases separating them. CDR3 in amino acids: CSAQRQRPGGNSPLHF. The CDR3 DNA reads TGCAGTGCCCAACGTCAGCGACCCGGCGGCAATTCACCCCTCCACTTT.

Ten or more counts support this clonotype. The rearrangement links TRBV3-1 to TRBJ1-2; TRBD1 might be the D (5 bases). V was clipped by 3 bases and J by 5 bases, with 13 bases between them. Germline assignment: CDR1 LGHDT and CDR2 YNNKEL (reference sequence). This CDR3 is 14 amino acids long. The CDR3 reads CASSHVGARYGYTF. The CDR3 nucleotides are TGTGCCAGCAGCCACGTTGGGGCTAGGTATGGCTACACCTTC. Full variable domain (rest looked up from reference TRBV3-1 and TRBJ1-2): DTAVSQTPKYLVTQMGNDKSIKCEQNLGHDTMYWYKQDSKKFLKIMFSYNNKELIINETVPNRFSPKSPDKAHLNLHINSLELGDSAVYFCASSHVGARYGYTFGSGTRLTVV.

This rearrangement joins TRBV5-1 to TRBJ1-1; D call uncertain. Trimming removed 4 bases from V and 4 bases from J, with 17 bases in between. Germline V gives CDR1 SGHRS, CDR2 YFSETQ. This CDR3 spans 15 amino acids. The CDR3 here is CASSPYLTGFTEAFF. The CDR3 DNA follows: TGCGCCAGCAGCCCCTACCTTACTGGGTTCACTGAAGCTTTCTTT.

This clonotype was seen repeatedly, ten times or more. This chain connects TRBV5-1 to TRBJ2-7; possible D gene TRBD2, 5 bases. Germline CDR1 reads SGHRS; CDR2 reads YFSETQ. V was clipped by 4 bases and J by 3 bases, with 8 bases between them. The CDR3 has 12 residues. CDR3 protein: CASSEDFYEQYF. CDR3 bases: TGCGCCAGCAGCGAGGACTTCTACGAGCAGTACTTC.

This clonotype was found a few times. The chain links TRBV7-9 to TRBJ1-1; D gene unclear. CDR1 SEHNR and CDR2 FQNEAQ come from the germline V gene (reference sequence). The ends were cut back, 2 bases at V and 3 bases at J, with 7 bases in the middle. The CDR3 contains 13 residues. Here the CDR3 reads CASSLTRDTEAFF. In DNA, the CDR3 is TGTGCCAGCAGCTTAACCAGAGACACTGAAGCTTTCTTT.

This clonotype was picked up many times. This chain joins TRBV27 and TRBJ1-3; possibly TRBD1 for D (5 bases). The CDR3 is 15 amino acids. Germline assignment: CDR1 MNHEY and CDR2 SMNVEV (reference sequence). V lost 5 bases to trimming and J lost 0 bases, with 11 bases between them. CDR3 bases: TGTGCCAGCAGTCAGCAGGGCTACTCTGGAAACACCATATATTTT. Protein sequence: CASSQQGYSGNTIYF.

This clonotype appeared many times. The rearrangement joins TRBV7-2 to TRBJ2-7; TRBD2 aligns across 9 bases. V dropped 6 bases and J dropped 2; count of bases not matched to a gene: 11. The CDR3 has 16 residues. Germline loops: CDR1 SGHTA, CDR2 FQGNSA. CDR3 nucleotide sequence: TGTGCCAGCAGTCCCTTAGTGGCGGGAGGGCCCTACGAGCAGTACTTC. Protein product: CASSPLVAGGPYEQYF.

This clonotype was seen at least ten times. One junction end disagrees with the germline gene, perhaps due to a read error. V is TRBV7-2 and J is TRBJ1-6; D is perhaps TRBD1 (6 bases). This CDR3 is 13 amino acids long. Germline V gene sequence: CDR1 SGHTA, CDR2 FQGNSA. Here the CDR3 reads CASTLGGNSPLHF. CDR3 nucleotides: TGTGCCAGCACCTTAGGGGGTAATTCACCCCTCCACTTT.

This clonotype was recorded at least ten times. This chain links TRBV9 with TRBJ2-3; D is uncertain. Trimming stripped 4 bases from V and 0 bases from J, with 15 bases between. The germline gives CDR1 SGDLS, CDR2 YYNGEE. The CDR3 is made up of 16 amino acids. The CDR3 loop is CASSPGRARSTDTQYF. The CDR3 coding sequence is TGTGCCAGCAGCCCCGGACGAGCACGAAGCACAGATACGCAGTATTTT. Supplemented by reference TRBV9 and TRBJ2-3, the full variable domain reads DSGVTQTPKHLITATGQRVTLRCSPRSGDLSVYWYQQSLDQGLQFLIQYYNGEERAKGNILERFSAQQFPDLHSELNLSSLELGDSALYFCASSPGRARSTDTQYFGPGTRLTVL.

This clonotype was recorded many times. The V and J genes are TRBV27 and TRBJ1-6; D uncertain. The CDR3 runs to 17 residues. Germline CDR1 reads MNHEY; CDR2 reads SMNVEV (reference sequence). The V gene lost 1 base and the J gene lost 0 bases, with 10 bases spanning the gap. This CDR3 is CASSLFGESSYNSPLHF. The CDR3 DNA reads TGTGCCAGCAGTTTATTTGGGGAGAGCTCCTATAATTCACCCCTCCACTTT.

About this clonotype: A read error is possible here, since a much larger clone lies one base away. The CDR3 sequence: CASSPRIRTRPHHEQYF. In DNA form, the CDR3 reads TGTGCCAGCTCCCCGCGGATAAGGACGAGGCCGCACCACGAGCAGTACTTC. V and J are TRBV11-2 and TRBJ2-7; D is unresolved. Germline CDR1 reads SGHAT; CDR2 reads FQNNGV. The CDR3 spans 17 residues. V gave up 8 bases and J gave up 5 bases, with 28 bases separating them.

This clonotype was observed at least ten times. CDR3 region: CASSLRASIYGYTF. CDR3 nucleotides: TGTGCCAGCAGCCTGAGAGCGAGTATCTATGGCTACACCTTC. The chain links TRBV12-3 or TRBV12-4 to TRBJ1-2, with D uncertain. The V and J ends lost 6 bases and 4 bases respectively, with 15 bases between them. The CDR3 is 14 amino acids.

This clonotype was found many times. CDR3 bases: TGTGCCAGCTCACGGAGGACAGACAACTATGGCTACACCTTC. Its translation: CASSRRTDNYGYTF. V is TRBV6-1 and J is TRBJ1-2; D is possibly TRBD1 (6 bases). The CDR3 is made up of 14 amino acids. V shed 8 bases and J shed 2 bases, with 15 bases lying between them. CDR1 is MNHNS, CDR2 SASEGT, per germline.

This clonotype has a count of ten or more. The chain is built from TRBV12-3 or TRBV12-4 and TRBJ2-7; D possibly corresponds to TRBD2 (5 bases). There are 13 residues in the CDR3. Trimming cost V 4 bases and J 6 bases, with 13 bases left between them. DNA of the CDR3: TGTGCCAGCAGTTCAGATCGTCGGGGCGAGCAGTACTTC. It specifies CASSSDRRGEQYF.

Only one count was recorded for this clonotype. This chain links TRBV2 with TRBJ2-7; 11 bases fit TRBD2. Germline trimming cut 6 bases from V and 5 bases from J; bases unmatched to any gene: 15. The CDR3 sequence is 17 residues long. The V gene's germline CDR1 is SNHLY and CDR2 FYNNEI. The CDR3: CASSDFLAGGRGDEQYF. The CDR3 DNA follows: TGTGCCAGCAGCGACTTCCTAGCGGGAGGACGAGGGGACGAGCAGTACTTC.

This clonotype has ten or more counts. The rearrangement uses TRBV2 and TRBJ1-1; 12 positions agree with TRBD1. CDR3 length: 15 amino acids. Germline lookup yields CDR1 SNHLY and CDR2 FYNNEI. Unmatched junction bases numbered 6, after V lost 6 bases and J lost 4 bases. CDR3 amino acids: CASRPGTGGGTEAFF. As DNA, the CDR3 is TGTGCCAGCAGGCCCGGGACAGGGGGCGGCACTGAAGCTTTCTTT.

This clonotype has at least ten counts. CDR3: CASSQDNRARQETQYF. The CDR3 coding sequence is TGTGCCAGCAGCCAAGATAACAGGGCCCGTCAGGAGACCCAGTACTTC. The chain combines TRBV3-1 with TRBJ2-5, with D maybe TRBD1 (6 bases). The CDR3 consists of 16 residues. Germline values: CDR1 LGHDT, CDR2 YNNKEL (reference sequence). Trimming pared 0 bases from V and 5 bases from J, leaving 16 bases between.

Worth noting for this clonotype: A much larger clone lies a single base off, so this may be a read error. The chain uses TRBV5-4 and TRBJ1-2; D not certain. The CDR3 is 14 amino acids. The V gene's germline CDR1 is SGHNT and CDR2 YYREEE (reference sequence). As DNA, the CDR3 is TGTGCCAGCATCAACCCCACTGCTAACCATGGCTACACCTTC. Translated: CASINPTANHGYTF.

This clonotype was detected only a few times. The chain recombines TRBV30 with TRBJ2-3, with 10 bases that match TRBD1. J lost 2 bases, V lost 3 bases, and 8 bases had no gene match. Germline CDR1 GTSNPN, CDR2 SVGIG (reference sequence). The CDR3 runs 16 residues. The CDR3 sequence: CAWSGKTGGNTDTQYF. In nucleotides, the CDR3 is TGTGCCTGGAGCGGTAAGACAGGGGGCAACACAGATACGCAGTATTTT.

CDR3 region: CASSSKGTGGIGELFF. DNA of the CDR3: TGCGCCAGCAGCTCAAAAGGGACAGGGGGCATCGGGGAGCTGTTTTTT. This chain connects TRBV5-1 to TRBJ2-2; 12 bases match TRBD1. The trim removed 3 bases at V and 7 bases at J, leaving 7 bases unmatched. The germline gives CDR1 SGHRS, CDR2 YFSETQ. The CDR3 sequence is 16 residues long. Based on the CDR3 plus reference TRBV5-1 and TRBJ2-2, the full variable domain is KAGVTQTPRYLIKTRGQQVTLSCSPISGHRSVSWYQQTPGQGLQFLFEYFSETQRNKGNFPGRFSGRQFSNSRSEMNVSTLELGDSALYLCASSSKGTGGIGELFFGEGSRLTVL.

This clonotype was seen a few times. The chain links TRBV4-1 to TRBJ2-7; a possible D gene is TRBD1 (7 bases). Germline V gives CDR1 MGHRA, CDR2 YSYEKL. The CDR3 consists of 15 residues. Trimming removed 4 bases at V and 0 bases at J, with 13 bases between. CDR3 loop: CASSRGTVSSYEQYF. For the CDR3, the DNA is TGCGCCAGCAGCCGCGGGACAGTGAGCTCCTACGAGCAGTACTTC.

The sample holds many counts of this clonotype. This chain joins TRBV28 and TRBJ2-7; the match to TRBD2 covers 12 bases. CDR1 is MDHEN, CDR2 SYDVKM, per germline. Trimming cost V 2 bases and J 6 bases; bases outside gene matches: 5. The CDR3 consists of 15 residues. The DNA for the CDR3 is TGTGCCAGCAGTTTAGTACTAGCGGGAGGCAGCGAGCAGTACTTC. Protein product: CASSLVLAGGSEQYF.

This clonotype has a count of ten or more. The chain combines TRBV20-1 with TRBJ2-1; either TRBD1 or TRBD2 may fit D (5 bases each). The CDR3 runs to 13 residues. V lost 0 bases to trimming and J lost 8 bases, with 11 bases between them. Germline V gene sequence: CDR1 DFQATT, CDR2 SNEGSKA (reference sequence). In DNA form, the CDR3 reads TGCAGTGCTAGAGACGGGACCGACGATGAGCAGTTCTTC. This encodes CSARDGTDDEQFF.

This clonotype has only a few counts. V usage is TRBV9 and J usage is TRBJ2-2; 9 positions agree with TRBD2. Germline V gene lookup returns CDR1 SGDLS and CDR2 YYNGEE. V shed 7 bases and J 3 bases; nucleotides not matched to a gene: 10. The CDR3 runs 16 residues. As DNA, the CDR3 is TGTGCCAGCTCCAGGCGGGGGGGCATAGACACCGGGGAGCTGTTTTTT. Translation: CASSRRGGIDTGELFF.